This note documents a single TCR beta chain sequence. These data originate in a study of blood T cell repertoires in COVID-19. This CDR3 has 14 amino acids. Unmatched junction bases numbered 6, after V lost 4 bases and J lost 6 bases. CDR1 SGHRS and CDR2 YFSETQ come from the germline V gene. Clones were sequenced by immunoSEQ multiplex PCR, and TCRdb holds only the in-frame ones, with some missing. The sample lists about 73,000 clones, about 80% seen once, with 25% to 30% in the top ten. The V gene is TRBV5-1, the J gene TRBJ2-1; 8 nucleotides match TRBD2. Sequenced sample: peripheral blood. The source is a human donor in a cohort sampled during active COVID-19. The CDR3 coding sequence is TGCGCCAGCAGCGACACGGGAGGGGTCAATGAGCAGTTCTTC. Amino acids: CASSDTGGVNEQFF.